Described below is a single T cell receptor beta chain sequence and its context. Source study methods: Estimates of nucleated cell counts were drawn from the amplification of reference gene primers. Using immunoSEQ multiplex PCR, the repertoire was profiled, and TCRdb retains in-frame clones only, with some absent. The DNA gave D and trimming, while V, J and clone size come from that table. The sample consists of more than 95,000 clones, 87% of them appearing once. This specimen comes from a study of blood T cell repertoires in COVID-19. Study-wide background: Sites in the United States, Italy and Spain provided acute and convalescent COVID-19 samples. PBMCs, B-cell-depleted T cells, or T cells were the source of the cDNA or gDNA that made up the material.

The CDR3 runs 14 residues. Germline V lookup: CDR1 LGHDT, CDR2 YNNKEL (reference sequence). Trimming removed 3 bases from V and 8 bases from J, with 13 bases in between. The chain joins TRBV3-1 (or the pseudogene TRBV3-2) to TRBJ1-4, with D possibly matching TRBD1 (6 bases). The sequenced material came from peripheral blood. The clonotype originates from a man aged 50 or older in a cohort sampled during active COVID-19. For the CDR3, the DNA is TGTGCCAGCAGCCAGAGGGGGGGGGACGAAAAACTGTTTTTT. Amino acid sequence: CASSQRGGDEKLFF.